The sequence of this T cell receptor beta chain was determined in a study of T-cell memory formation after mild COVID-19. Trimming cost V 6 bases and J 0 bases, with 9 bases left between them. Germline assignment: CDR1 SGHTA and CDR2 FQGNSA. The CDR3 is 14 residues long. TCRdb re-called the 5' RACE reads through MiXCR, storing one row per CDR3 protein. The sample lists roughly 300,000 distinct CDR3 sequences; about a sixth were seen once. This clonotype was seen more than once but under ten times. V usage is TRBV7-2 and J usage is TRBJ1-5, with a tentative D call TRBD1 (5 bases). The sample taken for sequencing was PBMCs or a T cell subset sorted from them (not recorded which). The clonotype was recovered from a man aged 18-30 years who had mild COVID-19 (a few samples of this study predate the infection). Cell type and time point are not known. The CDR3 loop is CASRRGNSNQPQHF. CDR3 bases: TGTGCCAGCAGGAGGGGAAATAGCAATCAGCCCCAGCATTTT.